Shown below are 30 T cell receptor beta chains from a single sample sequenced in a study of control samples from healthy donors and cancer patients. The data were produced by immunoSEQ multiplex PCR, yet TCRdb's version contains in-frame clones alone and is incomplete. This sample has tens of thousands of clones, with around 94% found just once. The sample taken for sequencing was blood. The receptors originated from a man aged 25 to 45 in good health.

In regard to this clone: A read error may produce the germline difference seen at one junction end. V and J are TRBV7-7 and TRBJ2-1; a weak D match, TRBD1 (6 bases). Germline V lookup: CDR1 SSHAT, CDR2 FNYEAQ (reference sequence). The CDR3 extends over 13 amino acids. Here the CDR3 DNA reads TGTGCTAGCAGCCCAGGGGCAGACAATGAGCAGTTCTTC. It specifies CASSPGADNEQFF.

The chain uses TRBV27 and TRBJ2-7; D ambiguous. The germline V and J ends were trimmed by 0 bases and 5 bases, with 8 bases remaining between them. There are 13 residues in the CDR3. The V gene's germline CDR1 is MNHEY and CDR2 SMNVEV (reference sequence). The CDR3 sequence is CASSLSRRHEQYF. CDR3 DNA sequence: TGTGCCAGCAGTTTATCTAGGCGGCACGAGCAGTACTTC.

This chain uses TRBV6-2 or TRBV6-3 with TRBJ2-2; 7 bases are a match to TRBD1. CDR1 and CDR2 (germline): MNHEY, SVGEGT. This CDR3 region has 16 residues. V gave up 2 bases and J gave up 0 bases; unmatched junction bases: 3. CDR3 in amino acids: CASSYGTDSNTGELFF. The DNA for the CDR3 is TGTGCCAGCAGTTACGGGACAGACTCGAACACCGGGGAGCTGTTTTTT.

This chain connects TRBV6-5 to TRBJ2-7, with D possibly being TRBD2 (5 bases). Deletions cut 7 bases from V and 2 bases from J, with 18 bases between. The CDR3 has 15 residues. Germline CDR1 reads MNHEY; CDR2 reads SVGAGI. The CDR3 protein is CASNPLSGLTYEQYF. The CDR3 DNA is TGTGCCAGCAATCCCCTGAGCGGCCTGACCTACGAGCAGTACTTC.

The rearrangement uses TRBV5-6 and TRBJ1-1, with 7 positions matching TRBD1. The CDR3 loop spans 15 amino acids. V shed 2 bases and J 4 bases; nucleotides not matched to a gene: 8. CDR1 and CDR2 (germline): SGHDT, YYEEEE. The DNA for the CDR3 is TGTGCCAGCAGCTTTCGACAGGGTCGGCGCACTGAAGCTTTCTTT. This translates into CASSFRQGRRTEAFF.

The rearrangement joins TRBV12-3 or TRBV12-4 to TRBJ2-4; no clear D. This CDR3 comprises 13 residues. The V end lost 1 base, the J end lost 7 bases, and 8 bases lay between the germline ends. In nucleotides, the CDR3 is TGTGCCAGCAGTTTAGATGTTGAGAACATTCAGTACTTC. It translates to CASSLDVENIQYF.

The chain employs TRBV19 and TRBJ2-1; 8 bases match TRBD1. The CDR3 totals 15 residues. V shed 5 bases, J shed 2 bases, and the junction held 5 bases outside the gene matches. Germline V gene lookup returns CDR1 LNHDA and CDR2 SQIVND (reference sequence). In nucleotides, the CDR3 is TGTGCCAGTAGTGGACAGGGAAGCCCCTACAATGAGCAGTTCTTC. Translating it yields CASSGQGSPYNEQFF. The variable domain in full, completed from reference TRBV19 and TRBJ2-1, reads DGGITQSPKYLFRKEGQNVTLSCEQNLNHDAMYWYRQDPGQGLRLIYYSQIVNDFQKGDIAEGYSVSREKKESFPLTVTSAQKNPTAFYLCASSGQGSPYNEQFFGPGTRLTVL.

This clone was counted once. This chain uses TRBV6-5 with TRBJ1-3; tentative D call: TRBD1 (6 bases). Germline V gene sequence: CDR1 MNHEY, CDR2 SVGAGI. V shed 6 bases and J shed 0 bases, with 12 bases lying between them. The CDR3 extends over 15 amino acids. The CDR3 nucleotides read TGTGCCAGCAGCCGACAGGCCGTCTCTGGAAACACCATATATTTT. It yields the protein CASSRQAVSGNTIYF.

As DNA, the CDR3 is TGTGCCAGCAGTCGGGGTTTTAACTATGGCTACACCTTC. This translates into CASSRGFNYGYTF. The V gene is TRBV6-5, the J gene TRBJ1-2, with D hard to call. CDR1 and CDR2 (germline): MNHEY, SVGAGI. V gave up 5 bases and J gave up 1 base, with 8 bases separating them. This CDR3 comprises 13 residues.

The chain joins TRBV5-5 to TRBJ1-2; D is uncertain. CDR1 and CDR2 from the germline V gene are SGHKS and YYEKEE (reference sequence). This CDR3 region has 14 residues. V lost 4 bases and J 0 bases, leaving 10 bases between the germline ends. DNA of the CDR3: TGTGCCAGCAGCCTCTCGGGAACTAACTATGGCTACACCTTC. It translates to CASSLSGTNYGYTF.

The chain is built from TRBV18 and TRBJ2-2; no reliable D call. Between the trimmed V and J ends, which lost 0 bases and 1 base, there was a span of 0 bases. The CDR3 contains 13 residues. Germline CDR1 reads KGHSH; CDR2 reads LQKENI. In nucleotides, the CDR3 is TGTGCCAGCTCACCACCGAACACCGGGGAGCTGTTTTTT. Its protein product is CASSPPNTGELFF.

This rearrangement joins TRBV29-1 to TRBJ2-1; D may be TRBD2 (5 bases). CDR1 is SQVTM, CDR2 ANQGSEA, per germline. The CDR3 loop spans 15 amino acids. Trimming left V 1 base short and J 2 bases short, with 12 bases between. This chain's CDR3 is CSVEAPSSPYNEQFF. In DNA form, the CDR3 reads TGCAGCGTTGAAGCCCCTAGCAGTCCCTACAATGAGCAGTTCTTC.

V usage is TRBV27 and J usage is TRBJ2-7; D gene unclear. CDR1 is MNHEY, CDR2 SMNVEV, per germline (reference sequence). V lost 5 bases to trimming and J lost 2 bases, with 13 bases between them. The CDR3 is 14 residues long. The CDR3 DNA sequence: TGTGCCAGCAGTCCTACAATAGTCCCCTACGAGCAGTACTTC. As protein: CASSPTIVPYEQYF.

The rearrangement links TRBV6-5 to TRBJ2-5, with 7 bases matching TRBD2. With 6 bases clipped from V and 1 base from J, the junction kept 8 bases outside the gene matches. Germline CDR1 and CDR2: MNHEY and SVGAGI. The CDR3 loop spans 15 amino acids. The DNA of the CDR3 is TGTGCCAGCAGGCTAAAGCGGGGACCCCAAGAGACCCAGTACTTC. It yields the protein CASRLKRGPQETQYF.

This clone showed up just once. The rearrangement uses TRBV5-1 and TRBJ2-3; D uncertain. CDR1 is SGHRS and CDR2 is YFSETQ in the germline V gene. Between the trimmed V and J ends, which lost 0 bases and 2 bases, there was a span of 10 bases. This CDR3 spans 15 amino acids. CDR3 protein: CASSLDLPSTDTQYF. For the CDR3, the DNA is TGCGCCAGCAGCTTGGACTTGCCCTCCACAGATACGCAGTATTTT.

This chain joins TRBV27 and TRBJ1-1; D perhaps matches TRBD1 (5 bases). V was cut by 3 bases and J by 2 bases, with 10 bases left in between. This CDR3 is 14 amino acids long. Germline CDR1 reads MNHEY; CDR2 reads SMNVEV (reference sequence). The CDR3 spells CASSLRGTNTEAFF. DNA for the CDR3: TGTGCCAGCAGTTTGCGCGGGACCAACACTGAAGCTTTCTTT.

In nucleotides, the CDR3 is TGTGCCAGCACTCTCCGCAGGGGGGACACCGGGGAGCTGTTTTTT. It is translated as CASTLRRGDTGELFF. The chain combines TRBV6-6 with TRBJ2-2, with a possible D match to TRBD1 (7 bases). CDR3 length: 15 amino acids. V was shortened by 7 bases and J by 3 bases, with 15 bases between the two germline ends. CDR1 is MNHNY, CDR2 SVGAGI, per germline (reference sequence).

This rearrangement joins TRBV20-1 to TRBJ2-3; TRBD2 matches at 12 bases. Germline trimming cut 3 bases from V and 6 bases from J; bases unmatched to any gene: 10. The CDR3 is 16 amino acids. Germline V gene sequence: CDR1 DFQATT, CDR2 SNEGSKA (reference sequence). CDR3 DNA: TGCAGTGCTAGTCTAATGGCTAGCGGGAGGGGGGATACGCAGTATTTT. The encoded protein is CSASLMASGRGDTQYF.

The chain has TRBV5-6 and TRBJ1-1; D may be TRBD1 (6 bases). The CDR3 is 13 residues long. The germline V and J ends were trimmed by 3 bases and 11 bases, with 17 bases remaining between them. Germline values: CDR1 SGHDT, CDR2 YYEEEE. CDR3 loop: CASSSHASGAAFF. In DNA form, the CDR3 reads TGTGCCAGCAGCTCACACGCTTCGGGGGCGGCTTTCTTT. Using reference TRBV5-6 and TRBJ1-1 for the parts outside the CDR3, the full variable domain is DAGVTQSPTHLIKTRGQQVTLRCSPKSGHDTVSWYQQALGQGPQFIFQYYEEEERQRGNFPDRFSGHQFPNYSSELNVNALLLGDSALYLCASSSHASGAAFFGQGTRLTVV.

The chain joins TRBV6-5 to TRBJ2-7; D possibly matches TRBD1 or TRBD2 (5 bases each). Germline V lookup: CDR1 MNHEY, CDR2 SVGAGI. The CDR3 runs 13 residues. Trimming removed 8 bases at V and 4 bases at J, with 15 bases between. The CDR3 spells CASQGAKPYEQYF. The CDR3 DNA is TGTGCCAGCCAGGGAGCGAAGCCTTACGAGCAGTACTTC.

V and J are TRBV24-1 and TRBJ2-1; TRBD2 matches 10 bases. The CDR3 covers 15 residues. V lost 5 bases, J lost 9 bases, and 9 bases stayed unmatched. Germline-derived CDR1 and CDR2 are KGHDR and SFDVKD. The CDR3 sequence: CATSVGSGGAGEQFF. Here the CDR3 DNA reads TGTGCCACCAGTGTAGGCAGCGGGGGGGCCGGTGAGCAGTTCTTC.

The J gene is TRBJ1-3, the V gene TRBV19; no firm D call. CDR1 and CDR2 from the germline V gene are LNHDA and SQIVND (reference sequence). Trimming removed 9 bases from V and 1 base from J, with 13 bases in between. This CDR3 comprises 14 residues. The CDR3: CASQGGSSGNTIYF. In DNA, the CDR3 is TGTGCCAGCCAAGGCGGGTCTTCTGGAAACACCATATATTTT.

This chain links TRBV28 with TRBJ2-2; unclear D gene. There are 19 residues in the CDR3. CDR1 and CDR2 (germline): MDHEN, SYDVKM. V lost 6 bases, J lost 5 bases, and 28 bases lay in between. CDR3 residues: CASSSSIPRMVGGTGELFF. Written as DNA, the CDR3 is TGTGCCAGCAGCTCTAGTATTCCCCGTATGGTGGGTGGTACCGGGGAGCTGTTTTTT.

V gene TRBV10-2 combines with J gene TRBJ2-7, with no clear D. The germline V gene has CDR1 WSHSY and CDR2 SAAADI. The CDR3 is 12 amino acids. V was cut by 0 bases and J by 2 bases, with 2 bases left in between. The DNA for the CDR3 is TGCGCCAGCAGTGAGTCGGCCTACGAGCAGTACTTC. Protein sequence: CASSESAYEQYF.

The chain combines TRBV2 with TRBJ2-3; D is perhaps TRBD2 (6 bases). This CDR3 contains 13 residues. V was cut by 7 bases and J by 9 bases, with 17 bases left in between. The V gene's germline CDR1 is SNHLY and CDR2 FYNNEI. The CDR3 region has the DNA TGTGCCAGCAAGATATCGATGGAGGGGACGCAGTATTTT. Amino acids: CASKISMEGTQYF.

This clone was detected only a few times. The chain carries TRBV6-5 and TRBJ1-1, with TRBD1 identical over 7 bases. The CDR3 runs to 14 residues. V gave up 10 bases and J gave up 0 bases; unmatched junction bases: 8. The germline CDR1 and CDR2 sequences are MNHEY and SVGAGI. The DNA of the CDR3 is TGTGCCATTCGGGACAGTCGGATGAACACTGAAGCTTTCTTT. Protein: CAIRDSRMNTEAFF.

V and J are TRBV11-3 and TRBJ1-1, with D maybe TRBD1 (5 bases). Germline values: CDR1 SGHNT, CDR2 YENEEA. This CDR3 contains 16 residues. V was clipped by 3 bases and J by 3 bases, with 17 bases between them. The CDR3 DNA is TGTGCCAGCAGCTTTAGCGTGTACAGGAAAGACACTGAAGCTTTCTTT. The encoded protein is CASSFSVYRKDTEAFF.

The rearrangement uses TRBV2 and TRBJ1-1; D not resolved. The CDR3 totals 11 residues. Germline loops: CDR1 SNHLY, CDR2 FYNNEI. Trimming cost V 9 bases and J 2 bases, with 7 bases left between them. CDR3 bases: TGTGCCAGTGCAGTAAACACTGAAGCTTTCTTT. Amino acid sequence: CASAVNTEAFF.

This rearrangement joins TRBV6-1 to TRBJ1-1; D unresolved. The CDR3 has 15 amino acids. With 3 bases removed from V and 1 base from J, the gap between germline ends came to 12 bases. CDR1 is MNHNS and CDR2 is SASEGT in the germline V gene. The CDR3 loop is CASSDQQVKNTEAFF. The CDR3 DNA sequence: TGTGCCAGCAGTGATCAACAAGTAAAGAACACTGAAGCTTTCTTT.

This clone was found once. The chain employs TRBV19 and TRBJ1-5, with unresolved D. CDR1 and CDR2 (germline): LNHDA, SQIVND (reference sequence). The CDR3 has 15 residues. Between the trimmed V and J ends, which lost 3 bases and 0 bases, there was a span of 9 bases. The DNA for the CDR3 is TGTGCCAGTAGTATTATGTCAGATAGCAATCAGCCCCAGCATTTT. Translated: CASSIMSDSNQPQHF.